This TCR beta chain was captured in a study of T cells after yellow fever vaccination. The CDR3 consists of 16 residues. CDR1 is GTSNPN and CDR2 is SVGIG in the germline V gene (reference sequence). The V gene end was trimmed by 0 bases and the J gene end by 7 bases; junction bases not matched to a gene: 10. TCRdb itself ran the 5' RACE reads through MiXCR, one entry per CDR3 protein. The data show roughly 250,000 distinct CDR3 sequences, with roughly 13% seen just once and roughly 0.5% held by the top ten. The rearrangement uses TRBV30 and TRBJ2-1, with 9 bases matching TRBD1. The source of this sequence is a man between 25 and 39 years old who received the YFV17D yellow fever vaccine. The sample consisted of CD4+ T cells sorted from PBMCs, taken 45 days after the yellow fever booster vaccination. DNA for the CDR3: TGTGCCTGGAGTGTCGGAGGGACAGGGATCTTGAATGAGCAGTTCTTC. Translating gives CAWSVGGTGILNEQFF.